This T cell receptor (beta chain) stems from a study of Graves' ophthalmopathy and Graves' hyperthyroidism (dated by TCRdb to 2016 to 2019). Concerning the study at large: Hyperthyroidism was defined as stable when no progression to ophthalmopathy occurred within 18 months of follow-up. TCR beta repertoire signatures were used to distinguish Graves' ophthalmopathy from Graves' hyperthyroidism and to predict progression to ophthalmopathy. In total, around 140 blood samples were TCR-sequenced: 40 to 45 ophthalmopathy, some 80 hyperthyroidism and about 17 hyperthyroidism-to-ophthalmopathy patients. To explore V-J signatures distinguishing ophthalmopathy from hyperthyroidism, a discovery set of 100 patients (roughly 45 ophthalmopathy, 55 to 60 stable hyperthyroidism) was enrolled. An independent validation cohort comprised 18 to 20 hyperthyroidism patients and 15 to 17 patients who later progressed from hyperthyroidism to ophthalmopathy. T-cell repertoires of thyroid tissue and blood were compared in over five hyperthyroidism patients. After sampling, hyperthyroidism patients received methimazole starting at 30 mg daily, and ophthalmopathy patients received high-dose intravenous methylprednisolone.

The CDR3 measures 15 amino acids from cysteine to phenylalanine. Here the CDR3 DNA is all that survives: 45 bases in frame from base 1. V drops 6 bases and J drops 0 bases, leaving 14 bases in between. According to the germline V gene (reference sequence), CDR1 reads DFQATT and CDR2 reads SNEGSKA. Patients with hyperthyroidism were aged 18 to 65 years, had been newly diagnosed, and had a disease duration of less than 2 months. Patients were excluded if they had other autoimmune diseases, uncontrolled infections, pregnancy or lactation. Clinical symptoms, serum thyroxine, TRAb, thyroid ultrasound and orbital computed tomography formed the basis of the diagnosis. Total RNA was extracted using Trizol reagent, and RNA quality was checked on an Agilent 2100 Bioanalyzer. Findings and caveats that apply to the study as a whole: In validation, the model predicted ophthalmopathy progression with about 70% sensitivity and 72.22% specificity; some 13 predicted patients were CT-confirmed with GO in a median of around 6.5 months. Most expanded thyroid clonotypes with frequency above 0.001 were also detected in blood, suggesting blood repertoires may reflect the thyroid immune response. In cross-validation, the 13-signature model distinguished ophthalmopathy from stable hyperthyroidism with more than 85% sensitivity and around 84% specificity, while in the test set the corresponding values were about 80% and 75%. No statistical method was used to set the sample size in advance, and the investigators knew which group each participant was assigned to.

The table lists this clonotype with many counts. Its antigen is unknown. The record has no base qualities; no much larger clone is one base away. For repertoire sequencing, TCR beta CDR3 regions were amplified from RNA transcripts. The first round of RT-PCR was done with HTBI primers and the Qiagen OneStep RT-PCR kit, and was followed by a second round of multiplex PCR, then size selection and purification. Libraries were sequenced paired-end with 100 bp reads on an Illumina HiSeq2000. The authors processed their data as follows. SOAPnuke was used for read processing, and reads with adapters, uncalled bases, a mean Phred below 15, or no exact constant-primer or identifier match were discarded. High-quality paired reads were merged with COPE v1.2.5. Unique nucleotide sequences were defined as clonotypes and aligned to IMGT TRB V, D and J references using MiTCR v1.1. The analysis was limited to V-J combinations with a frequency above 0.0001, which together covered approximately 99% of the repertoires. For each V-J combination, a TCR clonal expansion and chaos score was defined as the ratio of F50 clonal expansion to chaos observed in the TCRdist matrix. Welch's t-statistics and random forest were used to reduce the features to 10 to 15 V-J combinations, which were then used as input to a naive Bayes classifier. The similarity between thyroid and blood repertoires was quantified using the Morisita-Horn index. TCRdb itself trimmed the public reads at Q25 with fastp, ran MiXCR and retained productive beta chains. Identical CDR3 proteins give one entry, which carries the most common genes and DNA. In this record, the V and J calls reflect TCRdb's handling and not the investigators' own analysis. The sample records about 500,000 distinct CDR3 sequences, 35% to 45% of which are singletons. The ten top clones hold over 3.5% of the sample.

The chain uses TRBV20-1 and TRBJ1-4; the D gene is perhaps TRBD1, from 5 matching bases. Sequenced input: peripheral blood or thyroid tissue (not recorded which). The sequence derives from an adult man with Graves' hyperthyroidism. The sequenced DNA: TGCAGTGCAACGGACATATCTGCAACTAATGAAAAACTGTTTTTT. Its protein reads: CSATDISATNEKLFF.